A single sample gave rise to the 25 T cell receptor beta chains below, sequenced in a study of blood T cells in healthy people across ages. Through a sample-barcoded 5' primer and a J-beta primer mix, a second PCR was run for 7 to 11 cycles. TCRdb fed the 5' RACE reads into MiXCR, producing one record per CDR3 protein. This table has fewer than 1,000,000 distinct CDR3 sequences, around 43% appearing once. The sequencing input was blood. The receptors were sampled from a man aged 60-69 years in good health.

J is TRBJ2-5 and V is TRBV5-1; D assignment may be TRBD1 or TRBD2 (5 bases each). Deletions cut 3 bases from V and 4 bases from J, with 22 bases between. There are 17 residues in the CDR3. CDR1 is SGHRS and CDR2 is YFSETQ in the germline V gene. The CDR3 region has the DNA TGCGCCAGCAGCTCCCCCACGGGACGTCGTCTAGTAGAGACCCAGTACTTC. Translation gives CASSSPTGRRLVETQYF.

The J gene is TRBJ1-1, the V gene TRBV6-5; maybe TRBD1 (5 bases). CDR1 MNHEY and CDR2 SVGAGI come from the germline V gene. The CDR3 is 14 amino acids. V was pared by 6 bases and J by 5 bases, with 16 bases between. The CDR3 loop reads CASRLNRLGTEAFF. The CDR3 nucleotides read TGTGCCAGCAGACTAAACAGGCTGGGGACTGAAGCTTTCTTT.

The chain recombines TRBV10-2 with TRBJ1-2; no definite D call. The CDR3 extends over 14 amino acids. CDR1 is WSHSY and CDR2 is SAAADI in the germline V gene. With 1 base removed from V and 8 bases from J, the gap between germline ends came to 14 bases. CDR3 loop: CASSEYTLNGGYTF. CDR3 nucleotide sequence: TGCGCCAGCAGTGAGTACACATTGAATGGGGGCTACACCTTC.

The V and J genes are TRBV7-9 and TRBJ2-7; TRBD1 matches 8 bases. The CDR3 has 14 residues. From germline, CDR1 is SEHNR and CDR2 FQNEAQ (reference sequence). V lost 4 bases, J lost 7 bases, and 9 bases stayed unmatched. The CDR3 DNA sequence: TGTGCCAGCAGCTACGGGACAGGAGGTGATGAGCAGTACTTC. Protein sequence: CASSYGTGGDEQYF.

This clonotype was seen only a few times. V and J are TRBV2 and TRBJ2-5; 8 nucleotides line up with TRBD1. The CDR3 spans 14 residues. J was trimmed by 4 bases and V by 2 bases; bases with no gene match: 3. Germline CDR1 is SNHLY and CDR2 is FYNNEI. CDR3 sequence reads: CASSEQGAGETQYF. Written as DNA, the CDR3 is TGTGCCAGCAGTGAACAGGGGGCGGGAGAGACCCAGTACTTC.

The rearrangement uses TRBV20-1 and TRBJ1-4; tentatively, D is TRBD1 (6 bases). V lost 3 bases and J 8 bases, leaving 13 bases between the germline ends. Germline V gives CDR1 DFQATT, CDR2 SNEGSKA (reference sequence). The CDR3 has 13 amino acids. CDR3 nucleotide sequence: TGCAGTGCTAGGCTCCCACAGGGAGAAAAACTGTTTTTT. This gives the protein CSARLPQGEKLFF.

The rearrangement links TRBV7-2 to TRBJ1-5; tentatively, D is TRBD1 (5 bases). The CDR3 is made up of 13 amino acids. CDR1 is SGHTA, CDR2 FQGNSA, per germline. The ends were cut back, 5 bases at V and 8 bases at J, with 13 bases in the middle. The CDR3 region has the DNA TGTGCCAGCAGCGGGACCGCCGCAGAGCCCCAGCATTTT. This codes for CASSGTAAEPQHF.

The V call is TRBV6-2 or TRBV6-3, the J call TRBJ2-1, with 10 nucleotides matching TRBD2. CDR1 is MNHEY, CDR2 SVGEGT, per germline. V dropped 6 bases and J dropped 13; count of bases not matched to a gene: 12. CDR3 length: 14 amino acids. The CDR3: CASRAGGRLETQFF. The CDR3 DNA is TGTGCCAGCAGAGCGGGGGGGCGATTGGAGACCCAGTTCTTC.

The chain combines TRBV29-1 with TRBJ2-5, with 8 positions matching TRBD2. Germline V gives CDR1 SQVTM, CDR2 ANQGSEA. The CDR3 length is 14 residues. Unmatched junction bases numbered 4, after V lost 0 bases and J lost 4 bases. In DNA form, the CDR3 reads TGCAGCGTTGAAGATGGGCTAGCGGGAGAGACCCAGTACTTC. This translates into CSVEDGLAGETQYF. The full variable domain, its missing parts supplied by reference TRBV29-1 and TRBJ2-5, is SAVISQKPSRDICQRGTSLTIQCQVDSQVTMMFWYRQQPGQSLTLIATANQGSEATYESGFVIDKFPISRPNLTFSTLTVSNMSPEDSSIYLCSVEDGLAGETQYFGPGTRLLVL.

The genes are TRBV29-1 and TRBJ2-7; 7 bases match TRBD2. V trimming: 5 bases; J trimming: 6 bases; junction bases outside the gene matches: 4. This CDR3 comprises 11 residues. In germline, CDR1 is SQVTM, CDR2 ANQGSEA. The CDR3: CSVQGGSEQYF. CDR3 sequence (DNA): TGCAGCGTTCAGGGAGGGAGCGAGCAGTACTTC.

The chain combines TRBV7-9 with TRBJ2-5; D uncertain. There are 12 residues in the CDR3. Germline-derived CDR1 and CDR2 are SEHNR and FQNEAQ (reference sequence). Trimming removed 4 bases from V and 5 bases from J, with 8 bases in between. In nucleotides, the CDR3 is TGTGCCAGCAGCTCAGTGGGGGAGACCCAGTACTTC. The encoded protein is CASSSVGETQYF.

Written as DNA, the CDR3 is TGCGCCAGCGCCCCATCCCGGGACGGTTCCTACGAGCAGTACTTC. It translates to CASAPSRDGSYEQYF. The chain uses TRBV4-3 and TRBJ2-7; D may match TRBD1 or TRBD2 (5 bases each). The CDR3 is made up of 15 amino acids. From germline, CDR1 is LGHNA and CDR2 YSLEER. The V and J ends lost 8 bases and 1 base respectively, with 18 bases between them.

Notes on this clonotype: One junction end does not reproduce the germline sequence, and a read error may be involved. The V gene is TRBV27, the J gene TRBJ2-1; D unresolved. This CDR3 has 12 residues. Germline V gives CDR1 MNHEY, CDR2 SMNVEV (reference sequence). The DNA for the CDR3 is TGTGCCAGCAGTTTTCTAGGCGATGAGCGGTTCTTC. Translating it yields CASSFLGDERFF.

A remark on this clonotype: A much larger clone differs by one base, so this may be a read error. This chain uses TRBV19 with TRBJ2-7, with a possible D match to TRBD2 (5 bases). Germline loops: CDR1 LNHDA, CDR2 SQIVND (reference sequence). The CDR3 sequence is 15 residues long. CDR3 region: CASSIALASSYERYF. The CDR3 DNA reads TGTGCCAGTAGTATAGCCCTAGCCTCCTCCTACGAGCGGTACTTC. The full variable domain, rest sourced from reference TRBV19 and TRBJ2-7, is DGGITQSPKYLFRKEGQNVTLSCEQNLNHDAMYWYRQDPGQGLRLIYYSQIVNDFQKGDIAEGYSVSREKKESFPLTVTSAQKNPTAFYLCASSIALASSYERYFGPGTRLTVT.

For this clonotype: A read error is possible here, since a much larger clone lies one base away. This chain joins TRBV5-5 and TRBJ2-5; a possible D gene is TRBD2 (5 bases). Germline CDR1 reads SGHKS; CDR2 reads YYEKEE (reference sequence). Trimming shortened V by 3 bases and J by 6 bases, and 12 bases separated the two germline ends. The CDR3 contains 13 residues. CDR3 region: CASSWDDGKTQYF. CDR3 nucleotide sequence: TGTGCCAGCAGCTGGGATGACGGGAAGACCCAGTACTTC.

With regard to this clonotype: One end of the junction varies from germline; a read error may be responsible. The V call is TRBV7-9, the J call TRBJ2-1, with D perhaps matching TRBD1 (6 bases). The CDR3 runs to 14 residues. The germline V gene has CDR1 SEHNR and CDR2 FQNEAQ (reference sequence). As DNA, the CDR3 is TGTGCCGGCAGCGATACAGGGATCTACAATGAGCAGTTCTTC. This sequence encodes CAGSDTGIYNEQFF.

A word on this clonotype: At one boundary the junction diverges from the germline segment, which might be a read error. V gene TRBV28 combines with J gene TRBJ2-7, with a tentative D call TRBD2 (5 bases). Germline V gene data show CDR1 as MDHEN and CDR2 as SYDVKM. This CDR3 comprises 14 residues. This chain's CDR3 is CAGSFYGENYEQYF. In DNA, the CDR3 is TGTGCCGGCAGTTTCTACGGGGAAAACTACGAGCAGTACTTC.

This chain links TRBV7-9 with TRBJ1-3, with D possibly being TRBD1 (5 bases). V lost 3 bases and J 0 bases, leaving 9 bases between the germline ends. CDR3 length: 15 amino acids. Looked up from germline, CDR1 is SEHNR and CDR2 is FQNEAQ (reference sequence). The chain's CDR3 is CASSFDSNSGNTIYF. Written as DNA, the CDR3 is TGTGCCAGCAGCTTTGACAGCAACTCTGGAAACACCATATATTTT.

The chain employs TRBV27 and TRBJ2-3, with a weak D call TRBD2 (5 bases). Germline CDR1 MNHEY, CDR2 SMNVEV (reference sequence). V dropped 5 bases and J dropped 0 bases, with 12 bases sitting between them. The length of the CDR3 is 15 residues. The CDR3 sequence: CASSPELESTDTQYF. DNA for the CDR3: TGTGCCAGCAGTCCAGAACTAGAAAGCACAGATACGCAGTATTTT.

This clonotype has more than one count but fewer than ten. The V call is TRBV7-2, the J call TRBJ2-7; tentative D call: TRBD2 (6 bases). V lost 5 bases and J 5 bases, leaving 13 bases between the germline ends. CDR3 size: 13 residues. From germline, CDR1 is SGHTA and CDR2 FQGNSA. The CDR3 DNA sequence: TGTGCCAGCAGCACCAGACTAGTAGACGAGCAGTACTTC. Protein sequence: CASSTRLVDEQYF.

This clonotype was detected a few times. The CDR3 loop is CATSRAGLGKKLFF. Here the CDR3 DNA reads TGTGCCACCAGCAGAGCGGGACTGGGAAAAAAACTGTTTTTT. This sequence joins TRBV15 and TRBJ1-4; possibly TRBD1 for D (5 bases). Per germline, CDR1 LNHNV and CDR2 YYDKDF (reference sequence). The CDR3 runs 14 residues. V was cut by 1 base and J by 9 bases, with 12 bases left in between.

The chain uses TRBV28 and TRBJ1-2; D remains unclear. Germline V gene sequence: CDR1 MDHEN, CDR2 SYDVKM. This CDR3 region has 15 residues. The V end was cut by 3 bases, the J end by 0 bases, with 11 bases between. The CDR3 bases are TGTGCCAGCAGTTTCTTCCCGGCAACTAACTATGGCTACACCTTC. Amino acid sequence: CASSFFPATNYGYTF.

This clonotype was seen a handful of times. The rearrangement links TRBV11-2 to TRBJ2-3, with TRBD2 matching over 12 bases. The CDR3 is made up of 21 amino acids. V was clipped by 5 bases and J by 4 bases; unmatched bases: 22. Per the germline V gene, CDR1 is SGHAT and CDR2 is FQNNGV. The CDR3 DNA reads as TGTGCCAGCAGCCCACGGAAGGCCCCTAGCGGGGGGGCTCTTTACGCAGATACGCAGTATTTT. Translated, it gives CASSPRKAPSGGALYADTQYF.

In this sample, this clonotype turned up many times. The V gene is TRBV10-2, the J gene TRBJ2-3; no clear D. The CDR3 is 14 residues long. Germline CDR1 reads WSHSY; CDR2 reads SAAADI. Trimming cost V 0 bases and J 4 bases, with 8 bases left between them. The CDR3 coding sequence is TGCGCCAGCAGTGAGTCGGTTCGGTCAGATACGCAGTATTTT. This sequence encodes CASSESVRSDTQYF.

This clonotype was seen only a few times. The chain combines TRBV7-2 with TRBJ2-1; the D is unclear. The J call could be wrong; TRBJ2-7 is a better fit for the DNA end. Germline V CDR1 and CDR2: SGHTA, FQGNSA. This CDR3 has 12 residues. CDR3 sequence: CASSLSVVEQYF. CDR3 DNA: TGTGCCAGCAGCTTATCCGTGGTCGAGCAGTACTTC.